The 2 T cell receptor beta chains in this list originate from one sample, sequenced in a study of cytomegalovirus exposure and HLA in healthy donors (TCRdb year 2017). The library was made by the immunoSEQ multiplex PCR assay. A mixture of 60 forward primers for TCR Vbeta segments and 13 reverse primers for TCR Jbeta segments was used in the multiplex PCR. Held by TCRdb, this immuneACCESS table contains in-frame sequences only and omits some clones. Under half of the omission traces to an unresolved V gene where checked; the cause of the rest is unknown. This sample gives about 190,000 clones in total; more than 80% of them show up just once. The ten largest account for 2% to 3% of the sample. Sample: PBMCs. These receptors all stem from a woman aged 45-59 years in good health and CMV-seropositive.

This chain links TRBV25-1 with TRBJ1-2, with TRBD1 matching 7 bases. With V trimmed by 2 bases and J by 8 bases, 11 bases remained unmatched. The V gene's germline CDR1 is MGHDK and CDR2 SYGVNS. The CDR3 has 15 amino acids. The CDR3 sequence: CASSEQTQGWGGYTF. In nucleotides, the CDR3 is TGTGCCAGCAGTGAACAGACACAGGGGTGGGGCGGCTACACCTTC.

The chain uses TRBV19 and TRBJ1-5; 7 nucleotides align to TRBD1. Germline V gene lookup returns CDR1 LNHDA and CDR2 SQIVND (reference sequence). This CDR3 has 15 amino acids. V trimming: 4 bases; J trimming: 7 bases; junction bases outside the gene matches: 10. CDR3 DNA sequence: TGTGCCAGTAGTACCGGTTCGACAGGGAAACAGCCCCAGCATTTT. It encodes CASSTGSTGKQPQHF.